This TCR beta chain was identified during a study of blood T cells in healthy people across ages. With a J-beta primer mix and a sample-barcoded 5' primer, a second PCR ran about 7 to 12 cycles. The authors tagged each cDNA molecule using a template-switch adaptor with 12 random nucleotides. TCRdb re-called the 5' RACE reads with MiXCR, one entry per CDR3 protein. Among 750,000 to 1,000,000 distinct CDR3 sequences listed, about 28% were seen once. This CDR3 region has 15 residues. CDR1 and CDR2 (germline): DFQATT, SNEGSKA (reference sequence). Trimming left V 6 bases short and J 13 bases short, with 25 bases between. General observations from the study: No conclusive comparison of naive versus antigen-experienced cells was possible with unsorted PBMCs. Any changes in expanded clonotypes were possibly confounded, as donor CMV status remained unknown.

A note on this clonotype: Its specificity is not known.

The sample was also reused in another study, on T cells of mothers and their children. That study reports: Related mother and child pairs showed slightly greater overlap (not significant) than unrelated pairs did.

This TCR was sampled from a woman aged 35 to 49 in good health. The sample consisted of blood. V gene TRBV20-1 combines with J gene TRBJ1-6; no reliable D call. The CDR3 DNA sequence: TGCAGTGCCATCACACGGACGCGGACCCTTGGGCCCCTCCACTTT. It is translated as CSAITRTRTLGPLHF.